The present T cell receptor (beta chain) was sequenced within a study of cytomegalovirus exposure and HLA in healthy donors. This clone appeared a few times. V lost 4 bases to trimming and J lost 11 bases, with 18 bases between them. Germline values: CDR1 SGHDT, CDR2 YYEEEE. This CDR3 spans 13 amino acids. PCR used 60 Vbeta primers and 13 Jbeta primers. Method: immunoSEQ multiplex PCR; TCRdb's copy keeps in-frame clones and lacks some. Altogether about 200,000 clones are present, more than 75% being singletons, with the ten largest covering 3.4%. The sequence came from a man between 40 and 49 years old in good health and CMV-seropositive. V usage is TRBV5-6 and J usage is TRBJ1-1, with D perhaps matching TRBD1 (5 bases). Sequenced input: PBMCs. The DNA for the CDR3 is TGTGCCAGCAGCCTCGGGCGGGGACTGAGGGCTTTCTTT. Its protein product is CASSLGRGLRAFF.